This TCR beta chain stems from a study of T cell responses to AZD1222 COVID-19 vaccine. Clones were read by immunoSEQ multiplex PCR, and TCRdb kept only the in-frame ones, dropping some. The profile shows approximately 140,000 clones, roughly 90% of them singletons. This receptor was obtained from an adult in good health. The material was peripheral blood, obtained on day 0 of AZD1222 vaccination.

CDR3 residues: CATGGPSGETQYF. CDR3 nucleotide sequence: TGTGCCACCGGTGGGCCTAGCGGCGAGACCCAGTACTTC. The chain employs TRBV15 and TRBJ2-5; 7 bases line up with TRBD2. Germline CDR1 LNHNV, CDR2 YYDKDF (reference sequence). The J segment lost 5 bases and the V segment lost 8 bases, leaving 8 bases of the junction unmatched. This CDR3 is built from 13 residues.